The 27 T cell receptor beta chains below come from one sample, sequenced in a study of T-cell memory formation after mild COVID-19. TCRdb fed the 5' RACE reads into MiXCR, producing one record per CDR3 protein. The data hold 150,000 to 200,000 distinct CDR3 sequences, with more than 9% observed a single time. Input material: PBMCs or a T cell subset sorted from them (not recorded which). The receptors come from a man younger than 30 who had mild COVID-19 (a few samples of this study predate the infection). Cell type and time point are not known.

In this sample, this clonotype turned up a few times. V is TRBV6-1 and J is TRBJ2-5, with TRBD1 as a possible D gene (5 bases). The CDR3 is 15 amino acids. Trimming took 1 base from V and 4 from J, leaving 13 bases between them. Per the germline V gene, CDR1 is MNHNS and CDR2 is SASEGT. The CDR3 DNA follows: TGTGCCAGCAGTGAAGTTAAGGGGCTGGGAGAGACCCAGTACTTC. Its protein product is CASSEVKGLGETQYF.

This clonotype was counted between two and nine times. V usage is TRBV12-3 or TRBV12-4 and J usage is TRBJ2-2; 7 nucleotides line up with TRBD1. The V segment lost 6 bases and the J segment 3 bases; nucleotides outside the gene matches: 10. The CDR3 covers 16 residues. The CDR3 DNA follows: TGTGCCAGCAGCCCTCACAGGGGATTGGACACCGGGGAGCTGTTTTTT. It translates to CASSPHRGLDTGELFF.

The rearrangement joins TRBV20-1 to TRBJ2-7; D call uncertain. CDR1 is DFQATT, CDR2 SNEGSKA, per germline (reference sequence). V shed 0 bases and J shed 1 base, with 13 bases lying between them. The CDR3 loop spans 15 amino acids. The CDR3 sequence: CSARDQHRISYEQYF. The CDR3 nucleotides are TGCAGTGCTAGAGATCAGCACCGCATATCCTACGAGCAGTACTTC.

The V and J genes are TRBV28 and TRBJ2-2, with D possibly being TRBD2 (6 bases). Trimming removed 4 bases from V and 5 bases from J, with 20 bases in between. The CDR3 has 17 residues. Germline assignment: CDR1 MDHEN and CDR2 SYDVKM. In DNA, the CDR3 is TGTGCCAGCAGTTCCCTAGCGACGGGTACCGTGACCGGGGAGCTGTTTTTT. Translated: CASSSLATGTVTGELFF. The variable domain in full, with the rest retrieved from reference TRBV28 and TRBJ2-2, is DVKVTQSSRYLVKRTGEKVFLECVQDMDHENMFWYRQDPGLGLRLIYFSYDVKMKEKGDIPEGYSVSREKKERFSLILESASTNQTSMYLCASSSLATGTVTGELFFGEGSRLTVL.

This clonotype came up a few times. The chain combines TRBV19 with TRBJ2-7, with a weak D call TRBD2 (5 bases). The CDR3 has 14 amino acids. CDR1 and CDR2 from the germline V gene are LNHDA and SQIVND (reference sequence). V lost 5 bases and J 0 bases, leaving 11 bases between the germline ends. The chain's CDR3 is CASSLQRSSYEQYF. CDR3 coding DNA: TGTGCCAGTAGTCTTCAGCGGAGCTCCTACGAGCAGTACTTC.

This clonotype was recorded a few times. The chain's CDR3 is CASSLVGGAGYTF. The CDR3, as DNA: TGTGCCAGCAGCTTAGTGGGAGGGGCTGGCTACACCTTC. The chain combines TRBV7-2 with TRBJ1-2; perhaps TRBD1 as D (5 bases). This CDR3 region has 13 residues. Per germline, CDR1 SGHTA and CDR2 FQGNSA. V was clipped by 1 base and J by 7 bases, with 10 bases between them.

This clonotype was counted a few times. The DNA for the CDR3 is TGTGCCAGTAGTACGTCGACAGGTCGGTACGAGCAGTACTTC. Its protein is CASSTSTGRYEQYF. The chain joins TRBV19 to TRBJ2-7, with D perhaps matching TRBD1 (6 bases). This CDR3 contains 14 residues. V was clipped by 4 bases and J by 4 bases, with 14 bases between them. Germline V gene lookup returns CDR1 LNHDA and CDR2 SQIVND (reference sequence).

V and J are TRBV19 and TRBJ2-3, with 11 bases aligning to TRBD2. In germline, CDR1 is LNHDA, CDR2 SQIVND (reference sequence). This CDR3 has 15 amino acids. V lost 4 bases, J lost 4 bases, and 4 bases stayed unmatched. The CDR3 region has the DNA TGTGCCAGTAGTAACATAGCGGGGGGGGCAGATACGCAGTATTTT. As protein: CASSNIAGGADTQYF.

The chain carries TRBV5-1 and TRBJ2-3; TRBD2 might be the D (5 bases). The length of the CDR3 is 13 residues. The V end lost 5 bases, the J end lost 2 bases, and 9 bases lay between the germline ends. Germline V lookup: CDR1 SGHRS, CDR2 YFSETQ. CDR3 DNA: TGCGCCAGCAGGGGAGCGTCCACAGATACGCAGTATTTT. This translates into CASRGASTDTQYF.

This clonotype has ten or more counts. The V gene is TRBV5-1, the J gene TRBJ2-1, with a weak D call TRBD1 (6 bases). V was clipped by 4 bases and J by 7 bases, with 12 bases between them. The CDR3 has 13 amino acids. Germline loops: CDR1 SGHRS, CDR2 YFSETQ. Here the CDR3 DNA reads TGCGCCAGCAGCACCCCTCAGGGGAATGAGCAGTTCTTC. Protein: CASSTPQGNEQFF.

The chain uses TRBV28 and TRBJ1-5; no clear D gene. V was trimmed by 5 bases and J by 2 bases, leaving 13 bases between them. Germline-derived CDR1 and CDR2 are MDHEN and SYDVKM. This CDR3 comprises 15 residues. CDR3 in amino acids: CASSAVTGGNQPQHF. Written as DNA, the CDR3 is TGTGCCAGCAGTGCCGTCACCGGGGGCAATCAGCCCCAGCATTTT.

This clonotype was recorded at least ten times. In DNA form, the CDR3 reads TGTGCCAGCAGCCCGAGGGTTCTCTCCGGGGAGCTGTTTTTT. The encoded protein is CASSPRVLSGELFF. This sequence joins TRBV3-1 and TRBJ2-2, with D possibly being TRBD2 (5 bases). The CDR3 runs to 14 residues. CDR1 LGHDT and CDR2 YNNKEL come from the germline V gene (reference sequence). V gave up 4 bases and J gave up 6 bases, with 12 bases separating them. The whole variable domain, remainder taken from reference TRBV3-1 and TRBJ2-2, is DTAVSQTPKYLVTQMGNDKSIKCEQNLGHDTMYWYKQDSKKFLKIMFSYNNKELIINETVPNRFSPKSPDKAHLNLHINSLELGDSAVYFCASSPRVLSGELFFGEGSRLTVL.

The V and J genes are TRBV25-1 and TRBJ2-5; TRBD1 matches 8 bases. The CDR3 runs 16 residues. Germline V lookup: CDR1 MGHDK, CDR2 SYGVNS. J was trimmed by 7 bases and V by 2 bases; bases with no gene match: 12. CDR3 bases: TGTGCCAGCAGTGAAGGGGGGACAGGTGGAAGCGGGACCCAGTACTTC. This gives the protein CASSEGGTGGSGTQYF.

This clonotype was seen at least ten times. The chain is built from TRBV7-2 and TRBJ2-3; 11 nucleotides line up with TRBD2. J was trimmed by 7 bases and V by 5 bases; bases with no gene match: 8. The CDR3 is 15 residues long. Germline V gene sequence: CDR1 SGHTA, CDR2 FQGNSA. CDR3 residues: CASSLSSGGQYTQYF. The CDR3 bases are TGTGCCAGCAGCCTCTCTAGCGGGGGGCAATATACGCAGTATTTT. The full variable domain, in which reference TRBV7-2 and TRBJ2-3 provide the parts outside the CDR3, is GAGVSQSPSNKVTEKGKDVELRCDPISGHTALYWYRQSLGQGLEFLIYFQGNSAPDKSGLPSDRFSAERTGGSVSTLTIQRTQQEDSAVYLCASSLSSGGQYTQYFGPGTRLTVL.

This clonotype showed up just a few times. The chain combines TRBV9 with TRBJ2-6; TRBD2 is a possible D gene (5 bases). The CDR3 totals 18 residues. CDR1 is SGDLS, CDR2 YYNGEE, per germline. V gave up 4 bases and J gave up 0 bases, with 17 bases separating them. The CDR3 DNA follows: TGTGCCAGCAGCCCAAGGTTGGGAGAGAGCTCTGGGGCCAACGTCCTGACTTTC. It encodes CASSPRLGESSGANVLTF.

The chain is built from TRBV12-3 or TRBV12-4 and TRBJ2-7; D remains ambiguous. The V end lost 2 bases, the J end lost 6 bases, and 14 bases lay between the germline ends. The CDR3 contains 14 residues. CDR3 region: CASSLSSVTSEQYF. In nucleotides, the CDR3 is TGTGCCAGCAGTTTATCTTCTGTCACCTCCGAGCAGTACTTC.

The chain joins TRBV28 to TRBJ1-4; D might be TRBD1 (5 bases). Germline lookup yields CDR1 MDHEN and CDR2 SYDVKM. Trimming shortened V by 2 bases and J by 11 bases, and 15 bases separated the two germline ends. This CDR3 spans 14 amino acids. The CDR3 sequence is CASSLPGGSWKLFF. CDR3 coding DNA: TGTGCCAGCAGTTTACCCGGGGGTTCATGGAAACTGTTTTTT.

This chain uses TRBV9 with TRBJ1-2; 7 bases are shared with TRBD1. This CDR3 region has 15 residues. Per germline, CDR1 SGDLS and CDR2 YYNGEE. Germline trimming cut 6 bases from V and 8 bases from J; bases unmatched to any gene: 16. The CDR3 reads CASTPSTGPFGGYTF. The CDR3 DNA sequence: TGTGCCAGCACCCCCTCGACAGGGCCCTTCGGGGGCTACACCTTC.

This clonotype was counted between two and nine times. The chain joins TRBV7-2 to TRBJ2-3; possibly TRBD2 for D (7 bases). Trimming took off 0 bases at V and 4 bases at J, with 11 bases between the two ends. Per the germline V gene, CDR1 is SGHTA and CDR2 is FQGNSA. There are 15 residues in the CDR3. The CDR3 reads CASSLAGGPADTQYF. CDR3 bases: TGTGCCAGCAGCTTAGCGGGGGGGCCCGCAGATACGCAGTATTTT.

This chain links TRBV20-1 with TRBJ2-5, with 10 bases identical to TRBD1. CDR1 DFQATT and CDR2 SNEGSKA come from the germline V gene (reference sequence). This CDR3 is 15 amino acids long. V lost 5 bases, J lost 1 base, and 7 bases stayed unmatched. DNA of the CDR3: TGCAGTGCTCGATGGGACAGGGGAGGCCAAGAGACCCAGTACTTC. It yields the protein CSARWDRGGQETQYF.

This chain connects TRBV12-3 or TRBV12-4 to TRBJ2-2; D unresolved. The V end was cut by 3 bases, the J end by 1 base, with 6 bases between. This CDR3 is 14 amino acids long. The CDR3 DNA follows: TGTGCCAGCAGTTTGACAAAGAACACCGGGGAGCTGTTTTTT. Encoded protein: CASSLTKNTGELFF.

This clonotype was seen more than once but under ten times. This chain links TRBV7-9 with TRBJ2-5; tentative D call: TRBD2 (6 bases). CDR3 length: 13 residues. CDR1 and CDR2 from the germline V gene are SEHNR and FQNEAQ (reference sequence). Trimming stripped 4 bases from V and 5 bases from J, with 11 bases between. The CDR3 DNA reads TGTGCCAGCAGCTCAAGCGCGGGGGAGACCCAGTACTTC. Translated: CASSSSAGETQYF.

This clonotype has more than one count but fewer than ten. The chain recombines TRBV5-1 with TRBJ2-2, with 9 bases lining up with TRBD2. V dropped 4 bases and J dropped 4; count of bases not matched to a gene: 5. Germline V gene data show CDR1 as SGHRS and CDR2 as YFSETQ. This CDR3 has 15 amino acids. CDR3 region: CASSVAGVGTGELFF. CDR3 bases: TGCGCCAGCAGCGTAGCGGGGGTCGGCACCGGGGAGCTGTTTTTT.

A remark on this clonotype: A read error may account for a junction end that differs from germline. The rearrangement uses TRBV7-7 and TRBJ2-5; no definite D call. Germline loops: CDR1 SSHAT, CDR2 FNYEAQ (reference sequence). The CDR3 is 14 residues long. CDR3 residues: CASSPASGQETQYF. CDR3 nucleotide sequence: TGTGCTAGCAGCCCCGCTTCCGGCCAAGAGACCCAGTACTTC.

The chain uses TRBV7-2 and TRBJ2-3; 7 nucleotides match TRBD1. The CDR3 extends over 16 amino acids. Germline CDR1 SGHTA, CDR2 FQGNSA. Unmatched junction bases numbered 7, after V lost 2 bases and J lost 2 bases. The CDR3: CASSLSRGLFTDTQYF. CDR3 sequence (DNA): TGTGCCAGCAGCTTATCTAGGGGGCTCTTCACAGATACGCAGTATTTT.

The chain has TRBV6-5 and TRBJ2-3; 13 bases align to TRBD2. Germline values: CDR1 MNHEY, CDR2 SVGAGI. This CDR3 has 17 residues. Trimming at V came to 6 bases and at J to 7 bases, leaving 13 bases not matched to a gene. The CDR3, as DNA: TGTGCCAGCAGCCACCCCAGACTAGCGGGGGGACGTAATACGCAGTATTTT. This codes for CASSHPRLAGGRNTQYF.

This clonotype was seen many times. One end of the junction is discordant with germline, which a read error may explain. The chain's CDR3 is CASRFSGANVLTF. CDR3 sequence (DNA): TGTGCCAGCCGCTTCTCTGGGGCCAACGTCCTGACTTTC. V gene TRBV11-2 combines with J gene TRBJ2-6, with unresolved D. The CDR3 loop spans 13 amino acids. Germline V CDR1 and CDR2: SGHAT, FQNNGV.